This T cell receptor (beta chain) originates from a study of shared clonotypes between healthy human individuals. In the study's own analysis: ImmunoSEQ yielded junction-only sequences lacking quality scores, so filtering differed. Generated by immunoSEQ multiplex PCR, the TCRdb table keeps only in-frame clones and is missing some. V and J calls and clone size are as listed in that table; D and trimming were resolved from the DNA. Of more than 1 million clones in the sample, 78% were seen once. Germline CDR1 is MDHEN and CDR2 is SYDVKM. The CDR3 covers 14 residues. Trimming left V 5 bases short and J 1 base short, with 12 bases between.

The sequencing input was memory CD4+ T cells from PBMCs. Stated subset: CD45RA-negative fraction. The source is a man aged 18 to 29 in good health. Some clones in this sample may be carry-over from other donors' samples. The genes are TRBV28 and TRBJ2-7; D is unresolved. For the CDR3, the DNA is TGTGCCAGCAGTCTGGTGGGCAGTTCCTACGAGCAGTACTTC. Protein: CASSLVGSSYEQYF.